This T cell receptor (beta chain) was retrieved from a study of shared clonotypes between healthy human individuals. Study results and caveats: Between a handful of donors, naive CD4 clonotypes were shared at a level of about 5%.

On this clone: Its antigen is undetermined.

It was CD45RO-negative cells, positively selected for CCR7, that made up naive CD8 cells, with terminally differentiated effector memory CD45RA+ cells excluded. Donors included only healthy HIV-negative adults lacking recent acute infections or vaccinations. Sequencing was performed with immunoSEQ multiplex PCR; in TCRdb, only in-frame clones are kept and a portion is missing. The data contain 550,000 to 750,000 clones, just over 90% of them singletons. The origin of this receptor is a man between 25 and 39 years old in good health. The sample comprised naive CD8+ T cells sorted from blood.

CDR3 in amino acids: CASGRGLADPKRHTGELFF. The CDR3, as DNA: TGTGCCAGCGGACGGGGACTAGCGGACCCCAAGCGTCACACCGGGGAGCTGTTTTTT. This chain links TRBV7-6 with TRBJ2-2; 11 bases map to TRBD2. The CDR3 totals 19 residues. The junction had 17 bases not matched to a gene; V was cut back by 8 bases and J by 3 bases. The germline V gene has CDR1 SGHVS and CDR2 FNYEAQ.